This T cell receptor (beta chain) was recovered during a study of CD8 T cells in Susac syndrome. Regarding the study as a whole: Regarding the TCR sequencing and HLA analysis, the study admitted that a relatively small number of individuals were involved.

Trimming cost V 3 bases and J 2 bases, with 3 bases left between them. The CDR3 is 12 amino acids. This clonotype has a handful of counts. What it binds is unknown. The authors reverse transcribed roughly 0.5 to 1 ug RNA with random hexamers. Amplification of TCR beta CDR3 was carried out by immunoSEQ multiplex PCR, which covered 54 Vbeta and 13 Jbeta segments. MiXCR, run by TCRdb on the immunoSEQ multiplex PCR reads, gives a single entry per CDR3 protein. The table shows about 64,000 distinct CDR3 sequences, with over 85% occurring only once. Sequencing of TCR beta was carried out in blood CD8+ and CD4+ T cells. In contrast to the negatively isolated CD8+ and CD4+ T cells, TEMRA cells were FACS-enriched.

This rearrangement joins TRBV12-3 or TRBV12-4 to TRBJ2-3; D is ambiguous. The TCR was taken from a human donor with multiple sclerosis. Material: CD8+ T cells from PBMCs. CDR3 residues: CASSLNTDTQYF. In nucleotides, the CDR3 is TGTGCCAGCAGTTTGAACACAGATACGCAGTATTTT.